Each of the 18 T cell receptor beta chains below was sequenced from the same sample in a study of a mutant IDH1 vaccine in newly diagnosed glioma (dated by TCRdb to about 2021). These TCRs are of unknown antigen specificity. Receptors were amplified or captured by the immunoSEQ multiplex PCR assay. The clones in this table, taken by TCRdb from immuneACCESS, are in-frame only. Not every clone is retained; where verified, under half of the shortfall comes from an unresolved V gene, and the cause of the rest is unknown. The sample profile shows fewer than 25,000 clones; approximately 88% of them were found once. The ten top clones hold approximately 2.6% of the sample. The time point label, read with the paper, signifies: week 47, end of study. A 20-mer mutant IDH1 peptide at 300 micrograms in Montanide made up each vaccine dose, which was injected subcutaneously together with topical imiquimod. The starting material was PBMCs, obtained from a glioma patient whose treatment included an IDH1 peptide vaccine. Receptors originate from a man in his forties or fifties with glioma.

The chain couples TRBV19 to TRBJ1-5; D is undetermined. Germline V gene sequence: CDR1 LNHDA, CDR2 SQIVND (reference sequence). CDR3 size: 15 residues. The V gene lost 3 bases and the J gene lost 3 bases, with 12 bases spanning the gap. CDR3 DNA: TGTGCCAGTAGTATTCTCGACACTCACAATCAGCCCCAGCATTTT. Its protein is CASSILDTHNQPQHF.

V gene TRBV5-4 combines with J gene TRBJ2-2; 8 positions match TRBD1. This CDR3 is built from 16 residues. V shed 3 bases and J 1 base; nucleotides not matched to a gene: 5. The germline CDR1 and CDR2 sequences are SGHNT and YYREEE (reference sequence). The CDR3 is CASSYGTGMNTGELFF. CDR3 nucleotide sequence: TGTGCCAGCAGCTACGGGACAGGAATGAACACCGGGGAGCTGTTTTTT. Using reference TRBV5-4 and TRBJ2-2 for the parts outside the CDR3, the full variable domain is ETGVTQSPTHLIKTRGQQVTLRCSSQSGHNTVSWYQQALGQGPQFIFQYYREEENGRGNFPPRFSGLQFPNYSSELNVNALELDDSALYLCASSYGTGMNTGELFFGEGSRLTVL.

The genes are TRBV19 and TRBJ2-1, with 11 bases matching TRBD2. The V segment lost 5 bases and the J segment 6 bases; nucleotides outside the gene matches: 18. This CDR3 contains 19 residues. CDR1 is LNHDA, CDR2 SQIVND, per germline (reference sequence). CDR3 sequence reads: CASSGSTSGIRGSGNEQFF. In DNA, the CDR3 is TGTGCCAGTAGTGGTTCGACTAGCGGGATAAGGGGATCGGGCAATGAGCAGTTCTTC. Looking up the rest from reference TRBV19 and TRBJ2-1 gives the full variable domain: DGGITQSPKYLFRKEGQNVTLSCEQNLNHDAMYWYRQDPGQGLRLIYYSQIVNDFQKGDIAEGYSVSREKKESFPLTVTSAQKNPTAFYLCASSGSTSGIRGSGNEQFFGPGTRLTVL.

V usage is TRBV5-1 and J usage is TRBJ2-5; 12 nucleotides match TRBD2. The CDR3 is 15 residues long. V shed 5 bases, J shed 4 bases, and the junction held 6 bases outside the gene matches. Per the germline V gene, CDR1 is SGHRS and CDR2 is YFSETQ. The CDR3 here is CASRFAGLAGETQYF. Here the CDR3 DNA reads TGCGCCAGCAGATTCGCGGGACTAGCGGGAGAGACCCAGTACTTC.

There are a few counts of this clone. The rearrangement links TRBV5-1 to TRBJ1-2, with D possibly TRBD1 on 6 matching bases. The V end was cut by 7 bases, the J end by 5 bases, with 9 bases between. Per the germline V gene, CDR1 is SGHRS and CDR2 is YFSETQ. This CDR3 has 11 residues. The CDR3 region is CASEGGYGYTF. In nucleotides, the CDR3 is TGCGCCAGCGAGGGGGGGTATGGCTACACCTTC.

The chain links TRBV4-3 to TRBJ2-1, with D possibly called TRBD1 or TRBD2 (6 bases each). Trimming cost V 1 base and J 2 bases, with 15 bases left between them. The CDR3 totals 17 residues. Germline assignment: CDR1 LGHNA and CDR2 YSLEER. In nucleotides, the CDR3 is TGCGCCAGCAGCCAAGTTAAGGGGGAGGACCCCTACAATGAGCAGTTCTTC. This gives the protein CASSQVKGEDPYNEQFF.

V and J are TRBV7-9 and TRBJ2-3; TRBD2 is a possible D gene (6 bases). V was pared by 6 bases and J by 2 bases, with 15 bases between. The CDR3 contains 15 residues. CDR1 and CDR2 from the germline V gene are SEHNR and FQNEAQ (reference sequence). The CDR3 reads CASSPGGGLTDTQYF. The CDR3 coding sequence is TGTGCCAGCAGTCCCGGGGGAGGACTCACAGATACGCAGTATTTT.

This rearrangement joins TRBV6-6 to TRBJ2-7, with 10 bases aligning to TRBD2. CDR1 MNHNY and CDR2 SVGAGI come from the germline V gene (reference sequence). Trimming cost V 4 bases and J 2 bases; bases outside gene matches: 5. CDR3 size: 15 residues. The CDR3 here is CASSSGLAFTYEQYF. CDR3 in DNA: TGTGCCAGCAGTTCGGGACTAGCGTTTACCTACGAGCAGTACTTC.

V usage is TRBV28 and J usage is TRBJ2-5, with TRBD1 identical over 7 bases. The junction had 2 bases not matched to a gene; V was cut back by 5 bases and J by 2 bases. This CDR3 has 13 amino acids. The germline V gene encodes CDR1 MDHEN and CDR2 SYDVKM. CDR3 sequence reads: CASSRQGQETQYF. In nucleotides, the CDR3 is TGTGCCAGCAGTAGACAGGGACAAGAGACCCAGTACTTC.

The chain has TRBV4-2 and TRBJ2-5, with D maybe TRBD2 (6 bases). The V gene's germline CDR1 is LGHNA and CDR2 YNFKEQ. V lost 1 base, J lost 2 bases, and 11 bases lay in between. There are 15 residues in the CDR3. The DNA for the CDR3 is TGTGCCAGCAGCCAAGTTTTAGCGGTACAAGAGACCCAGTACTTC. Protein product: CASSQVLAVQETQYF.

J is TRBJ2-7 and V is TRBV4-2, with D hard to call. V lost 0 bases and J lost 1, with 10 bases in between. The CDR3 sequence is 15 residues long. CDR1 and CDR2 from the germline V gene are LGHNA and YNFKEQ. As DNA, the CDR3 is TGTGCCAGCAGCCAAGAATCGACCGATTCCTACGAGCAGTACTTC. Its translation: CASSQESTDSYEQYF.

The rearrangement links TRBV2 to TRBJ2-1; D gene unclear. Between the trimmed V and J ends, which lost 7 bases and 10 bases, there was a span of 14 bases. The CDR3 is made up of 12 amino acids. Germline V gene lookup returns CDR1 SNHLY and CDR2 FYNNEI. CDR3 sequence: CASTGPLPEQFF. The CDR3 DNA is TGTGCCAGCACAGGACCCCTCCCCGAGCAGTTCTTC.

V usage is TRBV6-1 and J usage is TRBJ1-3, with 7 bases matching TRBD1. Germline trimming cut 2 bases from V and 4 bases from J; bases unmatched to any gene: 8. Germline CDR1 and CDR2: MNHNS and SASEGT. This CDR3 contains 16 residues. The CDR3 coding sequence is TGTGCCAGCAGTGAAAGAAAGGGGGCGAAGGGAAACACCATATATTTT. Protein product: CASSERKGAKGNTIYF.

The CDR3 loop is CATSKGTGINTIYF. The CDR3 coding sequence is TGCGCCACCTCAAAGGGGACAGGGATAAACACCATATATTTT. V usage is TRBV5-1 and J usage is TRBJ1-3; 9 bases align to TRBD1. CDR1 and CDR2 from the germline V gene are SGHRS and YFSETQ. The CDR3 sequence is 14 residues long. After removal of 9 bases from V and 6 bases from J, the junction contained 10 bases not matched to a gene.

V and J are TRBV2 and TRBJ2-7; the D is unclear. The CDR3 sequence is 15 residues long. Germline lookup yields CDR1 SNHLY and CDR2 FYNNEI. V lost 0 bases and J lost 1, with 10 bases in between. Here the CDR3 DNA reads TGTGCCAGCAGTGAAGCGGGCAGGCTTTCCTACGAGCAGTACTTC. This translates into CASSEAGRLSYEQYF.

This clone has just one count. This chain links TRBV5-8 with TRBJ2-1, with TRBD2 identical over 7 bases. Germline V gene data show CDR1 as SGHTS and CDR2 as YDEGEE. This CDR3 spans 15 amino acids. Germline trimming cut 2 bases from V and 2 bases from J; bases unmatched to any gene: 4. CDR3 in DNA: TGTGCCAGCAGCTTCAGGACTAGGACCTACAATGAGCAGTTCTTC. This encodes CASSFRTRTYNEQFF. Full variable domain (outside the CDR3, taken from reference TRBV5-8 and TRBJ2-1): EAGVTQSPTHLIKTRGQQATLRCSPISGHTSVYWYQQALGLGLQFLLWYDEGEERNRGNFPPRFSGRQFPNYSSELNVNALELEDSALYLCASSFRTRTYNEQFFGPGTRLTVL.

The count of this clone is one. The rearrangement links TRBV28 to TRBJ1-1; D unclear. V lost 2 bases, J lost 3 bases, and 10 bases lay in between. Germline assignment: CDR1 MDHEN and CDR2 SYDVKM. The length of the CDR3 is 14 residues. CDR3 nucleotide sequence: TGTGCCAGCAGTTTAACCGGGCGGGACACTGAAGCTTTCTTT. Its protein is CASSLTGRDTEAFF.

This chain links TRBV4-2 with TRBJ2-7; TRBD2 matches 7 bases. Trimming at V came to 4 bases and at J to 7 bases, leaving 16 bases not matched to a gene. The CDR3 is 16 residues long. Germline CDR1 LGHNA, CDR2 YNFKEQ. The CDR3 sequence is CASSPIFGGGSEEQYF. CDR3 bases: TGTGCCAGCAGCCCAATCTTTGGCGGGGGTTCGGAGGAGCAGTACTTC.